The present entry profiles one T cell receptor beta chain with its context. The sample originates from a study of blood T cell repertoires in COVID-19. Overall study: The United States, Italy and Spain provided the acute and convalescent COVID-19 samples. PBMCs, B-cell-depleted T cells, or T cells were the source of the cDNA or gDNA that made up the material.

J gave up 4 bases and V 8 bases, and 19 bases lay outside the gene matches. The CDR3 is 16 residues long. Germline V CDR1 and CDR2: GTSNPN, SVGIG (reference sequence). In the original workflow: Estimation of nucleated cell counts was performed using reference gene primer amplification. Here immunoSEQ multiplex PCR was the method, and the copy in TCRdb shows in-frame clones only, minus some. That table furnishes V, J and clone size, whereas the DNA furnished D and trimming. The sample yields about 160,000 clones, 90% seen once. The source material was peripheral blood. This rearrangement joins TRBV30 to TRBJ1-2; 7 positions match TRBD1. This receptor was taken from a man in his fifties or sixties with active or convalescent COVID-19. The CDR3 sequence: CALTEGDSEGSYGYTF. CDR3 nucleotide sequence: TGTGCCCTGACGGAGGGGGACAGTGAGGGTTCCTATGGCTACACCTTC. The variable domain in full, with the rest retrieved from reference TRBV30 and TRBJ1-2, is SQTIHQWPATLVQPVGSPLSLECTVEGTSNPNLYWYRQAAGRGLQLLFYSVGIGQISSEVPQNLSASRPQDRQFILSSKKLLLSDSGFYLCALTEGDSEGSYGYTFGSGTRLTVV.